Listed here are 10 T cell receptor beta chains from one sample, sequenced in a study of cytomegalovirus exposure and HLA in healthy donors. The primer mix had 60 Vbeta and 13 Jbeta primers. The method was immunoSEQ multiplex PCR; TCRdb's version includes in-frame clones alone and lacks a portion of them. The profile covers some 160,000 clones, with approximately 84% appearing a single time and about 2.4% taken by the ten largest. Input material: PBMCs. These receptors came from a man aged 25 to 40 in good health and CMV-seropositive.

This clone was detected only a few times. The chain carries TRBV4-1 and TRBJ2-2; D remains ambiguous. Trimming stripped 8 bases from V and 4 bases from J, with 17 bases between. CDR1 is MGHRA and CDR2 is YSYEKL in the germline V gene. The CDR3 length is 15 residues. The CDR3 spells CASGTTTRLTGELFF. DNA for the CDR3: TGCGCCAGCGGAACTACAACGAGACTCACCGGGGAGCTGTTTTTT.

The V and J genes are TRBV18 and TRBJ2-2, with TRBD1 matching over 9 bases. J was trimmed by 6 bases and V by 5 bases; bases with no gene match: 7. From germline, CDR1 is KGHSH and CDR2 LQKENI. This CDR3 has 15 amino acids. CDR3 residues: CASSRRQGEAGELFF. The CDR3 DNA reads TGTGCCAGCTCAAGACGACAGGGGGAGGCCGGGGAGCTGTTTTTT.

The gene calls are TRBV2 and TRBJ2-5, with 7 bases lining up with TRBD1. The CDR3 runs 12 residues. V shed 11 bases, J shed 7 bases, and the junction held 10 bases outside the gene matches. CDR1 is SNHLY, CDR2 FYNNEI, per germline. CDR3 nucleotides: TGTGCCGGATCCGACAGGGACGGGACCCAGTACTTC. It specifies CAGSDRDGTQYF.

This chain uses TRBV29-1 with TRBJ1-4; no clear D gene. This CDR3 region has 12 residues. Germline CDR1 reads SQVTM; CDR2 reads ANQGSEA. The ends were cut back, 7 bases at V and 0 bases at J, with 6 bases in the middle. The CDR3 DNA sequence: TGCAGCGGCCGGTCAACTAATGAAAAACTGTTTTTT. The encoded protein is CSGRSTNEKLFF.

CDR3 residues: CSVEGSAGELFF. CDR3 DNA sequence: TGCAGCGTTGAAGGTTCAGCCGGGGAGCTGTTTTTT. The chain links TRBV29-1 to TRBJ2-2; D unclear. Trimming took 1 base from V and 6 from J, leaving 6 bases between them. The CDR3 is 12 residues long. Germline lookup yields CDR1 SQVTM and CDR2 ANQGSEA.

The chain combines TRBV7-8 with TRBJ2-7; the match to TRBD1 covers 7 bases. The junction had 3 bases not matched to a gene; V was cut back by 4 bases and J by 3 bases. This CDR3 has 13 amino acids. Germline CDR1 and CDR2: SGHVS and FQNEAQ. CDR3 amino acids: CASSWDSHYEQYF. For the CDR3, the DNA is TGTGCCAGCAGCTGGGACAGTCACTACGAGCAGTACTTC.

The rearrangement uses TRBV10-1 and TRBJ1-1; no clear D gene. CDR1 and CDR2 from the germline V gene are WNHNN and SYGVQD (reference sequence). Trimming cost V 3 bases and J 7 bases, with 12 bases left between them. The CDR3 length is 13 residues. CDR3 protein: CASSDGVRGEAFF. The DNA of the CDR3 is TGCGCCAGCAGTGACGGGGTACGGGGTGAAGCTTTCTTT.

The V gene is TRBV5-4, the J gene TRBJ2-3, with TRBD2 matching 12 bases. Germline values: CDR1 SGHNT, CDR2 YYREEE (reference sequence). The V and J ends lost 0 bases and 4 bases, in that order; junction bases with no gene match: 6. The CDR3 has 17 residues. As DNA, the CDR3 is TGTGCCAGCAGCTTGGATGGACTAGCGGGACCTGCAGATACGCAGTATTTT. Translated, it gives CASSLDGLAGPADTQYF.

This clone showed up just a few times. In nucleotides, the CDR3 is TGTGCCAGCAGTCGGGGCCAGGCGGGGGCTGAAGCTTTCTTT. Translation gives CASSRGQAGAEAFF. The V call is TRBV27, the J call TRBJ1-1, with D tentatively TRBD1 (5 bases). Trimming pared 5 bases from V and 6 bases from J, leaving 16 bases between. Germline V CDR1 and CDR2: MNHEY, SMNVEV (reference sequence). The CDR3 has 14 amino acids.

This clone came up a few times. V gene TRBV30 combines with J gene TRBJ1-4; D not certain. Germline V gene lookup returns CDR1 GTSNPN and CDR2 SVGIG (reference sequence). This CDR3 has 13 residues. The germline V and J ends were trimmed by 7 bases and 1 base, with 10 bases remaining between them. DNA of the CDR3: TGTGCCTCCCCCCCTATAACTAATGAAAAACTGTTTTTT. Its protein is CASPPITNEKLFF.